Each of the 4 T cell receptor beta chains below was sequenced from the same sample in a study of regulatory T cells in long-lasting Graves disease (dated by TCRdb to the early 2020s). The sample's time point label, in plain terms: newly diagnosed GD, antithyroid drugs for less than 3 months. For both TCR sequencing and RNA sequencing, RNA was extracted from PBMCs in TRIzol. Preparation of the library involved multiplex PCR. Instrument used: Illumina HiSeq 4000. iRepertoire HTBI primers and Arm-PCR amplification of CDR3 regions were used to construct TCR beta libraries. The raw public reads went through TCRdb reprocessing: fastp at Q25, MiXCR clone calling, in-frame beta chains kept. Entries are consolidated by CDR3 protein sequence, retaining the most common genes and DNA. The sample table holds about 540,000 distinct CDR3 sequences, of which approximately 15% were seen once. Roughly 9.7% of the sample goes to the ten largest clones.

Separately, the same data were catalogued under a study of T cells in Graves' hyperthyroidism and ophthalmopathy.

Sequenced here: peripheral blood mononuclear cells (PBMCs), sampled at new diagnosis, from a patient treated with antithyroid drugs. Receptor source: a man aged 25-45 years with Graves disease. Donor details come from another sample of the same person, matched by shared clones.

This clonotype was found a few times. The CDR3 DNA follows: TGCAGTGCCCGCGCAAGCGGGAGGTTCTACGAGCAGTACTTC. This translates into CSARASGRFYEQYF. The chain has TRBV20-1 and TRBJ2-7; 9 nucleotides match TRBD2. V trimming: 6 bases; J trimming: 3 bases; junction bases outside the gene matches: 9. From germline, CDR1 is DFQATT and CDR2 SNEGSKA (reference sequence). CDR3 size: 14 residues.

In its sample, this clonotype was seen a few times. The chain is built from TRBV6-2 or TRBV6-3 and TRBJ2-3, with TRBD2 matching over 9 bases. CDR1 and CDR2 (germline): MNHEY, SVGEGT. CDR3 length: 17 residues. With V trimmed by 10 bases and J by 1 base, 15 bases remained unmatched. CDR3 DNA sequence: TGTGCCAACAGCGACCATAGCGGGAGAGGGGGCACAGATACGCAGTATTTT. Encoded protein: CANSDHSGRGGTDTQYF.

This clonotype was picked up many times. The chain couples TRBV27 to TRBJ2-2; the match to TRBD1 covers 8 bases. There are 17 residues in the CDR3. With V trimmed by 0 bases and J by 0 bases, 3 bases remained unmatched. The germline gives CDR1 MNHEY, CDR2 SMNVEV (reference sequence). The CDR3 nucleotides read TGTGCCAGCAGTTTATCCACAGGGGGTTCGAACACCGGGGAGCTGTTTTTT. Translated: CASSLSTGGSNTGELFF.

This clonotype was observed many times. This chain links TRBV20-1 with TRBJ1-1, with 7 bases aligning to TRBD1. This CDR3 has 16 amino acids. The germline V gene has CDR1 DFQATT and CDR2 SNEGSKA (reference sequence). Trimming at V came to 3 bases and at J to 2 bases, leaving 12 bases not matched to a gene. CDR3 coding DNA: TGCAGTGCTAGGGAACAGGGGTGGGTATTTAACACTGAAGCTTTCTTT. Translating it yields CSAREQGWVFNTEAFF.